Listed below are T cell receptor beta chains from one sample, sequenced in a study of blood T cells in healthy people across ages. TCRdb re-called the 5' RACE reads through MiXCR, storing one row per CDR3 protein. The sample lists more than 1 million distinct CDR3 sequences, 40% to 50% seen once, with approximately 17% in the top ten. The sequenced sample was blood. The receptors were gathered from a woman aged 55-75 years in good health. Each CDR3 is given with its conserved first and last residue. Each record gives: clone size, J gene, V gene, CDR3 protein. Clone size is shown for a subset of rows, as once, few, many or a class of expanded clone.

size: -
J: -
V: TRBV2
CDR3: CASKNSGPYEQYF

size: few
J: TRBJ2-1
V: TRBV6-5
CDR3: CASQIGYNEQFF

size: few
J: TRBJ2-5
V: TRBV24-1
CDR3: CATSDARQGQETQYF

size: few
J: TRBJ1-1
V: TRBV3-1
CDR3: CASSSIRVPEAFF

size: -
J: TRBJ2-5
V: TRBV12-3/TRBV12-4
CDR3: CASSFDRPAGTQYF

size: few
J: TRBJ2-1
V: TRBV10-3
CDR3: CAIRAGNEQFF

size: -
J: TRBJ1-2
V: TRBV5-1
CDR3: CASSWGRGYGYTF

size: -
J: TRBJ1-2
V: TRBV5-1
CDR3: CASGWTEANYGYTF

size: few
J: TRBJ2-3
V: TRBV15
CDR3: CATSRDGTGLTDTQYF

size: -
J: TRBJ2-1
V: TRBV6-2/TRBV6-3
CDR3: CASRIPGAVNEQFF

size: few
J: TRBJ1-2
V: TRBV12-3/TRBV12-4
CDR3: CASSPTGYGYTF

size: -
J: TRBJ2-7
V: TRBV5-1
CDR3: CASSFAGQAPYEQYF

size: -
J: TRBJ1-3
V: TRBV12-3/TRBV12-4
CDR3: CASSFGDRAGNTIYF

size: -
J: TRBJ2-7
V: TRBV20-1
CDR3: CSAREVAGGNSYEQYF